This record concerns one T cell receptor beta chain sequence. The data originate from a study of blood T cell repertoires in COVID-19. Study-level information: Samples of COVID-19 (acute and convalescent) were obtained from the United States, Italy and Spain. Sample material is recorded as cDNA or gDNA derived from T cells, B-cell-depleted T cells, or PBMCs.

Original analysis: Estimates of nucleated cell counts were drawn from the amplification of reference gene primers. The assay was immunoSEQ multiplex PCR, and TCRdb's table has in-frame clones only and misses some. V and J calls and clone size are as listed in that table; D and trimming were resolved from the DNA. Of roughly 190,000 clones listed, about 88% were seen once; the top ten hold about 6.8%. The TCR was taken from a woman between 35 and 50 years old who had recovered from COVID-19. Sequencing used peripheral blood.

CDR3 bases: TGTGCCAGCAGTTTATACGGGACTAGCGGGAGTTTTGGCACAGATACGCAGTATTTT. This encodes CASSLYGTSGSFGTDTQYF. The chain employs TRBV27 and TRBJ2-3; TRBD2 matches at 14 bases. Per the germline V gene, CDR1 is MNHEY and CDR2 is SMNVEV (reference sequence). J was trimmed by 1 base and V by 1 base; bases with no gene match: 7. The CDR3 length is 19 residues.